The next 12 T cell receptor beta chains were all read from a single sample in a study of shared clonotypes between healthy human individuals. Here immunoSEQ multiplex PCR was the method, and the copy in TCRdb shows in-frame clones only, minus some. This table holds 700,000 or so clones, roughly 70% found once. The specimen was memory CD4+ T cells sorted from blood. Subset in this sample: CD45RA-negative fraction. These receptors all stem from a woman in her 30s in good health.

The CDR3 here is CASSPEDGQPQHF. The CDR3 DNA sequence: TGTGCCAGCAGCCCCGAGGATGGTCAGCCCCAGCATTTT. The chain links TRBV7-9 to TRBJ1-5; no firm D call. V was shortened by 5 bases and J by 6 bases, with 11 bases between the two germline ends. This CDR3 region has 13 residues. Germline CDR1 reads SEHNR; CDR2 reads FQNEAQ (reference sequence).

The chain recombines TRBV28 with TRBJ2-3, with D possibly matching TRBD2 (6 bases). Germline V CDR1 and CDR2: MDHEN, SYDVKM. CDR3 length: 12 amino acids. Trimming cost V 6 bases and J 5 bases, with 9 bases left between them. CDR3 loop: CASSGSLDTQYF. CDR3 bases: TGTGCCAGCAGCGGGAGTCTAGATACGCAGTATTTT. Together with reference TRBV28 and TRBJ2-3, the CDR3 gives the full variable domain: DVKVTQSSRYLVKRTGEKVFLECVQDMDHENMFWYRQDPGLGLRLIYFSYDVKMKEKGDIPEGYSVSREKKERFSLILESASTNQTSMYLCASSGSLDTQYFGPGTRLTVL.

In this sample, this clone turned up once. The V call is TRBV7-2, the J call TRBJ2-7; D is possibly TRBD2 (5 bases). V dropped 0 bases and J dropped 3 bases, with 6 bases sitting between them. Germline V CDR1 and CDR2: SGHTA, FQGNSA. This CDR3 spans 13 amino acids. The CDR3 protein is CASSLADFYEQYF. As DNA, the CDR3 is TGTGCCAGCAGCTTAGCGGACTTCTACGAGCAGTACTTC.

V and J are TRBV6-1 and TRBJ2-1; 12 bases agree with TRBD2. CDR1 MNHNS and CDR2 SASEGT come from the germline V gene. V gave up 5 bases and J gave up 8 bases; unmatched junction bases: 7. The CDR3 length is 15 residues. The CDR3 reads CASSLLAGGRHEQFF. The CDR3 coding sequence is TGTGCCAGCAGTTTACTAGCGGGAGGAAGGCATGAGCAGTTCTTC.

The V call is TRBV27, the J call TRBJ1-2; 9 bases agree with TRBD1. The CDR3 length is 17 residues. CDR1 and CDR2 (germline): MNHEY, SMNVEV (reference sequence). Trimming removed 10 bases from V and 1 base from J; junction bases left unmatched: 16. The CDR3 nucleotides read TGTGCCACCACACCGACATTAGGGACAGGGAGTAACTATGGCTACACCTTC. This translates into CATTPTLGTGSNYGYTF.

The V gene is TRBV7-9, the J gene TRBJ2-7, with 8 positions matching TRBD1. Germline loops: CDR1 SEHNR, CDR2 FQNEAQ (reference sequence). V shed 5 bases, J shed 12 bases, and the junction held 9 bases outside the gene matches. This CDR3 has 12 residues. For the CDR3, the DNA is TGTGCCAGCAGCCGGGAAGCAGGGGGCTGGTACTTC. Translated: CASSREAGGWYF.

This clone came up once. V is TRBV4-1 and J is TRBJ2-5; 9 bases fit TRBD1. The J call may be wrong; the DNA end is better matched by TRBJ2-7. The germline V gene encodes CDR1 MGHRA and CDR2 YSYEKL. The CDR3 totals 15 residues. CDR3: CASSRPGQGINEQYF. CDR3 nucleotides: TGCGCCAGCAGCCGGCCGGGACAGGGTATCAACGAGCAGTACTTC.

The chain is built from TRBV4-1 and TRBJ1-5, with D tentatively TRBD1 (5 bases). The CDR3 covers 14 residues. V was cut by 0 bases and J by 9 bases, with 12 bases left in between. The germline CDR1 and CDR2 sequences are MGHRA and YSYEKL. Here the CDR3 reads CASSQDIMGRPQHF. CDR3 sequence (DNA): TGCGCCAGCAGCCAAGATATCATGGGGCGGCCCCAGCATTTT.

This clone was detected only a few times. The chain recombines TRBV10-3 with TRBJ2-1; 12 bases align to TRBD2. Losses at the gene ends were 7 bases for V and 9 bases for J; bases not matched to a gene: 7. The germline V gene has CDR1 ENHRY and CDR2 SYGVKD. The CDR3 has 14 residues. The CDR3 sequence is CAIKLAGGYGEQFF. The CDR3 DNA reads as TGTGCCATCAAACTAGCGGGAGGCTACGGTGAGCAGTTCTTC.

The chain joins TRBV30 to TRBJ1-2; the D is unclear. The CDR3 totals 13 residues. The V end was cut by 0 bases, the J end by 4 bases, with 9 bases between. CDR1 is GTSNPN, CDR2 SVGIG, per germline (reference sequence). The DNA for the CDR3 is TGTGCCTGGAGTGTAGGGCGGGGCTATGGCTACACCTTC. Encoded protein: CAWSVGRGYGYTF.

V usage is TRBV5-1 and J usage is TRBJ2-6; tentatively, D is TRBD2 (5 bases). V was shortened by 0 bases and J by 2 bases, with 24 bases between the two germline ends. Germline V lookup: CDR1 SGHRS, CDR2 YFSETQ. The CDR3 contains 21 residues. CDR3 nucleotide sequence: TGCGCCAGCAGCTTGGGGGGATACTCCGGGAATCATGTGGCTGGGGCCAACGTCCTGACTTTC. It yields the protein CASSLGGYSGNHVAGANVLTF.

This sequence joins TRBV18 and TRBJ2-3; TRBD1 agrees at 8 bases. The germline V gene encodes CDR1 KGHSH and CDR2 LQKENI. J lost 2 bases, V lost 0 bases, and 7 bases had no gene match. CDR3 size: 17 residues. The CDR3 loop reads CASSPPTGQDFTDTQYF. The CDR3 DNA reads as TGTGCCAGCTCACCACCTACGGGACAGGACTTCACAGATACGCAGTATTTT. The full variable domain, with the rest looked up from reference TRBV18 and TRBJ2-3, is NAGVMQNPRHLVRRRGQEARLRCSPMKGHSHVYWYRQLPEEGLKFMVYLQKENIIDESGMPKERFSAEFPKEGPSILRIQQVVRGDSAAYFCASSPPTGQDFTDTQYFGPGTRLTVL.